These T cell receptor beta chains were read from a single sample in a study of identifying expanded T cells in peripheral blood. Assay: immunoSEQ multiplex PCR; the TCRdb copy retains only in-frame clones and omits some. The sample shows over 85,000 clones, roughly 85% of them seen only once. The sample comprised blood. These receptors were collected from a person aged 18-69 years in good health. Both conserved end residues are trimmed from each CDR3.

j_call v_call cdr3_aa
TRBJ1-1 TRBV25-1 ATRETGRTEAF
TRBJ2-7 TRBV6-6 ASSYAGRSYEQY
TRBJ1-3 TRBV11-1 ASSPGQTSSGNTIY
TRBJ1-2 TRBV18 ASSLQGGVGYT
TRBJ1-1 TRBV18 ASSLTGGITEAF
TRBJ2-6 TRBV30 AWSKIGGANVLT
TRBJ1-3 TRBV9 ASSVDSRLSGGAIY
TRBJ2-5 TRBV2 ASSEKGLIQETQY
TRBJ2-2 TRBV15 ATSKLPRTGRTGELF
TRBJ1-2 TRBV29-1 SVDSTNYGYT
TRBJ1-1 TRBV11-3 ASSFFTGGRRPEAF
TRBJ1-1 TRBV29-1 SARDSEAF
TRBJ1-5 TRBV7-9 ASSLNRDQPQH
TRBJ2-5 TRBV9 ASSLRDRTTQY
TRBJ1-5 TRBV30 AWSVGRVAQPQH
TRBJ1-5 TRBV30 AWSRTDNQPQH
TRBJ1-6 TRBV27 ASSWSGLKGSPLH
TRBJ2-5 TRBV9 ASSTALAGGTETQY
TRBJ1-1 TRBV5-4 ASTPGARVGNAEAF
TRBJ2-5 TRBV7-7 ASSFGIQETQY
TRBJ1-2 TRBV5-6 ASSFWDRILNYGYT
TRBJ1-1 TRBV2 ASSAAKGWAEAF
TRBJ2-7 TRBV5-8 ASSGGQSYEQY
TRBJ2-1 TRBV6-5 ASSYGDRGRNEQF
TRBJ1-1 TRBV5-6 ASSLGRIEAF
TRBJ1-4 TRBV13 ASSFRRATNEKLF
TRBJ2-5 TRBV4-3 ASSQDRAGMWETQY